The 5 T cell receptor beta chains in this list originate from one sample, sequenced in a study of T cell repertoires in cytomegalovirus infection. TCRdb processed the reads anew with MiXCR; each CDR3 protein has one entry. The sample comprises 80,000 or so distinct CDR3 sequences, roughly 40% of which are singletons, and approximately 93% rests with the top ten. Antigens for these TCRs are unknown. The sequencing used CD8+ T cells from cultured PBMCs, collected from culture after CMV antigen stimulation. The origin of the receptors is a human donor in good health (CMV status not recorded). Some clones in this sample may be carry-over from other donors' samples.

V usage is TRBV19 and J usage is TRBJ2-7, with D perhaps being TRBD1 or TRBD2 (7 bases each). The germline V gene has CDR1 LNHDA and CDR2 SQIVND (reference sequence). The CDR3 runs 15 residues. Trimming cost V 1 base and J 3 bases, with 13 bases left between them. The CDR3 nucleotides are TGTGCCAGTAGTATAGGGGGGGGACAGCGCTACGAGCAGTACTTC. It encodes CASSIGGGQRYEQYF.

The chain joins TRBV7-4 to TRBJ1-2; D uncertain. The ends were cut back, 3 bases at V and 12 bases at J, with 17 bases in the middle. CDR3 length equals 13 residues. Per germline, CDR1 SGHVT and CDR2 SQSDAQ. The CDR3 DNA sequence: TGTGCCAGCAGCTTCGGGAACGGGGAGGTTGACACCTTC. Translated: CASSFGNGEVDTF.

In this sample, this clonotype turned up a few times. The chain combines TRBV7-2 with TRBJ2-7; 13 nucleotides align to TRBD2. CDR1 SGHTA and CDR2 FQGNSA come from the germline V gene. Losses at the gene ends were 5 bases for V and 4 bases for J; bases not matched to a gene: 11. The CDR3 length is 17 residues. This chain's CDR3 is CASSPGSPLAGGYEQYF. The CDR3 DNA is TGTGCCAGCAGCCCCGGGTCCCCACTAGCGGGGGGGTACGAGCAGTACTTC. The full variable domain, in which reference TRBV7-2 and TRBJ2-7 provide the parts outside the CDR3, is GAGVSQSPSNKVTEKGKDVELRCDPISGHTALYWYRQSLGQGLEFLIYFQGNSAPDKSGLPSDRFSAERTGGSVSTLTIQRTQQEDSAVYLCASSPGSPLAGGYEQYFGPGTRLTVT.

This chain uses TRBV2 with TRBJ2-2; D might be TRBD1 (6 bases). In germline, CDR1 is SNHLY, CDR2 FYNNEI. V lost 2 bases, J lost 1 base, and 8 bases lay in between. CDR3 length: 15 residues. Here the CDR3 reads CASSEQGLNTGELFF. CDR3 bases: TGTGCCAGCAGTGAACAGGGGCTGAACACCGGGGAGCTGTTTTTT.

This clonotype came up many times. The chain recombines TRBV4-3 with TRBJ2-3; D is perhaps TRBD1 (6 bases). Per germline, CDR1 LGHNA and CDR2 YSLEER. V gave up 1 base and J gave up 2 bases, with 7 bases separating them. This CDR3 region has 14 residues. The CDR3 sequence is CASSQGTATDTQYF. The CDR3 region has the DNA TGCGCCAGCAGCCAAGGGACAGCCACAGATACGCAGTATTTT.